A single sample gave rise to the 25 T cell receptor beta chains below, sequenced in a study of CD8+CD57+ T cells in acquired aplastic anemia. Patients who underwent sequencing had shown CD8+CD57+ cell expansion by flow cytometry. CDR3 and TCR beta VDJ profiling relied on a genomic DNA template. TCRdb analysed the reads with MiXCR anew, one entry per CDR3 protein. The sample has just over 450,000 distinct CDR3 sequences, about a third seen once. Sample: sorted CD4+, CD8+, or CD8+CD57+ T cells (not recorded which) from PBMCs. The receptors shown here come from a human donor with aplastic anemia.

The rearrangement uses TRBV6-2 or TRBV6-3 and TRBJ2-5; 12 bases line up with TRBD2. J gave up 2 bases and V 2 bases, and 12 bases lay outside the gene matches. The CDR3 is made up of 19 amino acids. The germline CDR1 and CDR2 sequences are MNHEY and SVGEGT. In DNA form, the CDR3 reads TGTGCCAGCAGTTACCCAGGACTAGCGGGAAAGGGAGGGCAAGAGACCCAGTACTTC. Its translation is CASSYPGLAGKGGQETQYF.

This clonotype appeared many times. CDR3 region: CASGPYGETQYF. The CDR3 bases are TGTGCCAGCGGGCCCTACGGCGAGACCCAGTACTTC. This chain connects TRBV7-2 to TRBJ2-5; D gene unclear. Germline values: CDR1 SGHTA, CDR2 FQGNSA. V was cut by 8 bases and J by 5 bases, with 12 bases left in between. The CDR3 is 12 amino acids.

The chain employs TRBV5-6 and TRBJ2-2; possibly TRBD1 or TRBD2 for D (6 bases each). Trimming stripped 2 bases from V and 7 bases from J, with 15 bases between. This CDR3 region has 15 residues. Germline CDR1 SGHDT, CDR2 YYEEEE. CDR3 sequence: CASSLWSGGVGELFF. CDR3 nucleotides: TGTGCCAGCAGCTTATGGTCCGGGGGCGTCGGGGAGCTGTTTTTT.

This rearrangement joins TRBV20-1 to TRBJ1-4; 7 bases are shared with TRBD1. The CDR3 consists of 16 residues. J was trimmed by 4 bases and V by 0 bases; bases with no gene match: 8. The germline CDR1 and CDR2 sequences are DFQATT and SNEGSKA (reference sequence). The CDR3 is CSARDRVTGYNEKLFF. CDR3 sequence (DNA): TGCAGTGCTAGAGATAGAGTGACAGGGTATAATGAAAAACTGTTTTTT.

V and J are TRBV19 and TRBJ2-2; the D gene could be TRBD1 or TRBD2 (6 bases each). Germline V gene data show CDR1 as LNHDA and CDR2 as SQIVND (reference sequence). This CDR3 has 15 amino acids. With 5 bases removed from V and 0 bases from J, the gap between germline ends came to 10 bases. The CDR3: CASSRGTPNTGELFF. The CDR3, as DNA: TGTGCCAGTAGTCGCGGGACACCGAACACCGGGGAGCTGTTTTTT. Drawing the rest from reference TRBV19 and TRBJ2-2, the complete variable domain is DGGITQSPKYLFRKEGQNVTLSCEQNLNHDAMYWYRQDPGQGLRLIYYSQIVNDFQKGDIAEGYSVSREKKESFPLTVTSAQKNPTAFYLCASSRGTPNTGELFFGEGSRLTVL.

This sequence joins TRBV19 and TRBJ1-4; no clear D. In germline, CDR1 is LNHDA, CDR2 SQIVND (reference sequence). The ends were cut back, 6 bases at V and 6 bases at J, with 14 bases in the middle. The CDR3 is 14 amino acids. The CDR3 loop reads CASRNRAGDEKLFF. For the CDR3, the DNA is TGTGCCAGTAGGAACCGGGCCGGCGATGAAAAACTGTTTTTT.

The genes are TRBV5-4 and TRBJ2-7; D remains ambiguous. This CDR3 is 11 amino acids long. Trimming stripped 5 bases from V and 6 bases from J, with 9 bases between. The V gene's germline CDR1 is SGHNT and CDR2 YYREEE (reference sequence). The CDR3 bases are TGTGCCAGCAGAGGTGGTACCGAGCAGTACTTC. It translates to CASRGGTEQYF.

V usage is TRBV20-1 and J usage is TRBJ1-3; a possible D gene is TRBD1 (5 bases). In germline, CDR1 is DFQATT, CDR2 SNEGSKA (reference sequence). The CDR3 loop spans 14 amino acids. The V and J ends lost 6 bases and 0 bases respectively, with 12 bases between them. In DNA form, the CDR3 reads TGCAGTGCAACCAGGACAAACTCTGGAAACACCATATATTTT. This translates into CSATRTNSGNTIYF.

This clonotype was seen more than once but under ten times. DNA of the CDR3: TGCAGTGCTAGATCACCGGGACTAGCGGGAGGGCGGGTGGAGGACGAGCAGTACTTC. Amino acids: CSARSPGLAGGRVEDEQYF. The V gene is TRBV20-1, the J gene TRBJ2-7; TRBD2 agrees at 16 bases. The ends lost 2 bases at V and 5 bases at J; junction bases unmatched: 15. The CDR3 is 19 residues long. Germline CDR1 DFQATT, CDR2 SNEGSKA (reference sequence).

The V and J genes are TRBV24-1 and TRBJ2-7; TRBD1 might be the D (6 bases). V was pared by 6 bases and J by 2 bases, with 7 bases between. CDR1 is KGHDR and CDR2 is SFDVKD in the germline V gene. The length of the CDR3 is 12 residues. Written as DNA, the CDR3 is TGTGCCACCAGTAGGACAGCCTACGAGCAGTACTTC. Amino acid sequence: CATSRTAYEQYF.

The rearrangement uses TRBV5-1 and TRBJ1-6; maybe TRBD1 (6 bases). This CDR3 comprises 15 residues. V dropped 0 bases and J dropped 8 bases, with 12 bases sitting between them. Germline V gene lookup returns CDR1 SGHRS and CDR2 YFSETQ. The CDR3: CASSLDPGADSPLHF. The CDR3 region has the DNA TGCGCCAGCAGCTTGGACCCGGGGGCGGATTCACCCCTCCACTTT.

The rearrangement joins TRBV5-1 to TRBJ2-7; no clear D. The CDR3 sequence is 14 residues long. V shed 4 bases and J shed 1 base, with 12 bases lying between them. Germline V gene data show CDR1 as SGHRS and CDR2 as YFSETQ. This chain's CDR3 is CASSSYRSSYEQYF. The CDR3 DNA reads as TGCGCCAGCAGCAGTTACCGTTCATCCTACGAGCAGTACTTC.

This clonotype appeared many times. The CDR3 coding sequence is TGTGCCACCCACCTAAAGGAAGGGGAAATGGGCTACACCTTC. As protein: CATHLKEGEMGYTF. V usage is TRBV2 and J usage is TRBJ1-2; weak D call: TRBD1 (5 bases). Germline CDR1 is SNHLY and CDR2 is FYNNEI. The V end was cut by 10 bases, the J end by 8 bases, with 23 bases between. This CDR3 is built from 14 residues.

This clonotype was seen many times. The rearrangement joins TRBV19 to TRBJ1-2; D is uncertain. Per the germline V gene, CDR1 is LNHDA and CDR2 is SQIVND (reference sequence). There are 13 residues in the CDR3. Trimming left V 1 base short and J 7 bases short, with 10 bases between. The CDR3 region has the DNA TGTGCCAGTAGTATAGGCGGTTTTGCTGGCTACACCTTC. It yields the protein CASSIGGFAGYTF.

The CDR3 coding sequence is TGTGCCAGCAGCTTATCAGGCAGGGCTAACTATGGCTACACCTTC. Its translation is CASSLSGRANYGYTF. This chain connects TRBV7-9 to TRBJ1-2; a weak D match, TRBD1 (5 bases). Germline loops: CDR1 SEHNR, CDR2 FQNEAQ (reference sequence). Trimming took 2 bases from V and 0 from J, leaving 10 bases between them. The CDR3 totals 15 residues.

This clonotype was seen ten or more times. CDR3 sequence reads: CASSRQANSGANVLTF. The CDR3 DNA reads as TGTGCCAGCAGTAGACAGGCGAACTCTGGGGCCAACGTCCTGACTTTC. This chain uses TRBV25-1 with TRBJ2-6, with D possibly matching TRBD1 (6 bases). There are 16 residues in the CDR3. Trimming shortened V by 5 bases and J by 0 bases, and 11 bases separated the two germline ends. Germline CDR1 is MGHDK and CDR2 is SYGVNS.

In this sample, this clonotype turned up many times. The rearrangement joins TRBV19 to TRBJ1-3; TRBD1 matches 7 bases. CDR3 length: 15 amino acids. Germline CDR1 LNHDA, CDR2 SQIVND (reference sequence). V gave up 6 bases and J gave up 2 bases; unmatched junction bases: 7. The CDR3 DNA reads as TGTGCCAGTAGGGACGGGACAGCCCCTGGAAACACCATATATTTT. Residues: CASRDGTAPGNTIYF.

The genes are TRBV10-3 and TRBJ1-6; 9 bases are a match to TRBD1. V trimming: 10 bases; J trimming: 8 bases; junction bases outside the gene matches: 12. Germline V gives CDR1 ENHRY, CDR2 SYGVKD. The CDR3 length is 15 residues. DNA for the CDR3: TGTGCCACCGTTCCCTTCGACAGGGGGTATTCACCCCTCCACTTT. Amino acid sequence: CATVPFDRGYSPLHF.

The rearrangement joins TRBV7-3 to TRBJ2-3; no clear D. V was trimmed by 4 bases and J by 2 bases, leaving 7 bases between them. CDR1 and CDR2 (germline): SGHTA, FQGTGA. The CDR3 length is 13 residues. Here the CDR3 reads CASSSDFTDTQYF. CDR3 coding DNA: TGTGCCAGCAGCTCCGACTTCACAGATACGCAGTATTTT. The entire variable domain, with the rest obtained from reference TRBV7-3 and TRBJ2-3, is as follows: GAGVSQTPSNKVTEKGKYVELRCDPISGHTALYWYRQSLGQGPEFLIYFQGTGAADDSGLPNDRFFAVRPEGSVSTLKIQRTERGDSAVYLCASSSDFTDTQYFGPGTRLTVL.

The chain joins TRBV12-1 to TRBJ1-6; TRBD1 reflects the table's D call only, with no check against the DNA. TRBV12-1 is annotated as a pseudogene. This CDR3 region has 15 residues. The CDR3 sequence: CASSFMIGGVGPLHF. CDR3 DNA: TGTGCCAGCAGCTTTATGATAGGGGGCGTAGGACCCCTCCACTTT.

This clonotype was counted at least ten times. CDR3 sequence: CASSDYGSPLHF. In nucleotides, the CDR3 is TGTGCCAGCAGTGATTACGGTTCACCCCTCCACTTT. This chain joins TRBV25-1 and TRBJ1-6, with no clear D. Germline CDR1 and CDR2: MGHDK and SYGVNS. CDR3 length equals 12 residues. With 3 bases removed from V and 9 bases from J, the gap between germline ends came to 6 bases.

This clonotype appeared many times. The chain joins TRBV11-2 to TRBJ2-3, with 7 bases identical to TRBD2. This CDR3 has 16 residues. The germline V gene encodes CDR1 SGHAT and CDR2 FQNNGV. V shed 2 bases, J shed 4 bases, and the junction held 9 bases outside the gene matches. CDR3 DNA sequence: TGTGCCAGCAGCTTATCCGGCGGGAGTTCCGCAGATACGCAGTATTTT. Translated: CASSLSGGSSADTQYF.

This clonotype was seen ten or more times. The V and J genes are TRBV6-4 and TRBJ1-2, with D possibly TRBD1 on 6 matching bases. V was shortened by 6 bases and J by 8 bases, with 16 bases between the two germline ends. The CDR3 spans 13 residues. Germline CDR1 is MRHNA and CDR2 is SNTAGT. The CDR3 DNA reads TGTGCCAGCAGGTCTGACAGGCTTTCGGGCTACACCTTC. This translates into CASRSDRLSGYTF.

The rearrangement uses TRBV24-1 and TRBJ1-3; no reliable D call. The germline V gene encodes CDR1 KGHDR and CDR2 SFDVKD. There are 15 residues in the CDR3. The V end lost 4 bases, the J end lost 0 bases, and 9 bases lay between the germline ends. This chain's CDR3 is CATSDRFYSGNTIYF. CDR3 coding DNA: TGTGCCACCAGTGACAGGTTCTACTCTGGAAACACCATATATTTT.

The chain carries TRBV24-1 and TRBJ2-1, with 9 bases fitting TRBD1. The V gene's germline CDR1 is KGHDR and CDR2 SFDVKD. V shed 12 bases and J 9 bases; nucleotides not matched to a gene: 8. The CDR3 length is 12 residues. The CDR3 protein is CASGQGIGEQFF. CDR3 sequence (DNA): TGTGCCTCGGGACAGGGTATCGGTGAGCAGTTCTTC.